Listed below are T cell receptor beta chains from one sample, sequenced in a study of shared clonotypes between healthy human individuals. Measured with immunoSEQ multiplex PCR; TCRdb has only the in-frame clones, and not every one. The sample shows around 510,000 clones, roughly four fifths of them seen only once. The sample consisted of PBMCs. The receptors come from a woman aged 40 to 55 in good health. Some clones in this sample may be carry-over from other donors' samples. Both conserved end residues are trimmed from each CDR3.

J | V | CDR3
TRBJ2-7 | TRBV11-2 | ASSLGVAGAEQY
TRBJ2-7 | TRBV30 | AWSGARASGISSYEQY
TRBJ1-5 | TRBV19 | ATDQPQH
TRBJ1-1 | TRBV10-3 | AISRQGLNTEAF
TRBJ2-1 | TRBV11-2 | ASSLSPGLAGREQF
TRBJ1-1 | TRBV5-1 | ASSLFTGGNTEAF
TRBJ2-1 | TRBV5-4 | ASSLLSSYNEQF
TRBJ2-5 | TRBV6-5 | ASRPDTRWEETQY
TRBJ1-1 | TRBV5-4 | ASSLPGINTEAF
TRBJ2-1 | TRBV5-1 | ASSFVPEREVRNEQF
TRBJ2-7 | TRBV19 | ASSMGGASGIKDEQY
TRBJ2-1 | TRBV5-4 | ASSKIGGGGNEQF
TRBJ1-1 | TRBV7-8 | ASSLRRVGNTEAF
TRBJ2-3 | TRBV7-6 | ASSEGTDTQY
TRBJ2-3 | TRBV7-2 | ASNQQGADTQY
TRBJ2-1 | TRBV29-1 | SSRSGGEQF
TRBJ2-7 | TRBV5-1 | ASSVEQAYEQY
TRBJ2-3 | TRBV12-5 | ASGSGLAGGADTQY
TRBJ2-3 | TRBV7-2 | ASSPLGGPGDTQY
TRBJ2-7 | TRBV7-9 | ASSFSWREASYEQY
TRBJ2-7 | TRBV5-1 | ASGLWTGGSYEQY
TRBJ2-7 | TRBV29-1 | SVERGTDYEQY
TRBJ2-7 | TRBV6-5 | ASSYRGSEQY
TRBJ2-1 | TRBV5-6 | ASSYSTGRLYNEQF
TRBJ2-5 | TRBV2 | ASSPTGVQETQY
TRBJ2-2 | TRBV27 | ASSFKGGPIDTGELF
TRBJ2-1 | TRBV27 | ASSSLGTGNNEQF
TRBJ1-1 | TRBV11-2 | ASSLPQGEGTEAF
TRBJ2-7 | TRBV5-4 | ASSSTPKREGDGEQY
TRBJ2-7 | TRBV5-1 | ASSRTPAGEQY
TRBJ2-1 | TRBV7-8 | ASSLVTGGPGEQF
TRBJ1-5 | TRBV19 | ASRNRALPGNQPQH
TRBJ2-2 | TRBV6-5 | ASISGPAGELF